This section outlines one TCR beta chain sequence together with its context. The data belong to a study of blood T cell repertoires in COVID-19. At the level of the study: Both acute and convalescent COVID-19 samples were obtained from the United States, Italy and Spain. From T cells, B-cell-depleted T cells, or PBMCs came the material, which was cDNA or gDNA.

As handled by the study authors: Quantification of nucleated cells was approximated via reference gene primer amplification. Data came from immunoSEQ multiplex PCR; TCRdb stores just in-frame clones and leaves some out. The V and J calls and clone size come from that table; D and trimming were worked out from the DNA. Among tens of thousands of clones listed, roughly four fifths were seen once. Sequencing was performed on peripheral blood. The origin of this receptor is a human donor in a cohort sampled during active COVID-19.

The CDR3 nucleotides read TGCGCCAGCAGCCCTATAATGACAGATACGCAGTATTTT. This translates into CASSPIMTDTQYF. The chain employs TRBV5-1 and TRBJ2-3; D is ambiguous. The CDR3 totals 13 residues. Trimming cost V 4 bases and J 3 bases, with 9 bases left between them. Looked up from germline, CDR1 is SGHRS and CDR2 is YFSETQ.